This T cell receptor beta chain was sequenced during a study of cytomegalovirus exposure and HLA in healthy donors. The PCR used 60 Vbeta and 13 Jbeta primers. The data were produced by immunoSEQ multiplex PCR, yet TCRdb's version contains in-frame clones alone and is incomplete. Among 200,000 to 250,000 clones listed, approximately 87% were seen once. The V gene lost 2 bases and the J gene lost 4 bases, with 14 bases spanning the gap. The CDR3 is 15 amino acids. CDR1 and CDR2 (germline): MDHEN, SYDVKM. Sequences were obtained from PBMCs. This chain uses TRBV28 with TRBJ1-2, with D perhaps TRBD1 (5 bases). The sequence was collected from a human donor in good health. The CDR3 DNA sequence: TGTGCCAGCAGTTTACCTCTAGGGGTGGGCTATGGCTACACCTTC. As protein: CASSLPLGVGYGYTF.